This T cell receptor (beta chain) was sequenced during a study of glioma-infiltrating T cells after dendritic cell vaccination. Specified time point: after dendritic cell vaccination, including at tumor progression/relapse. V lost 8 bases and J lost 8; bases outside the gene matches: 6. There are 11 residues in the CDR3. Germline lookup yields CDR1 SQVTM and CDR2 ANQGSEA. TCRdb keeps only in-frame clones here, not all; method: immunoSEQ multiplex PCR. The data show 70,000 to 95,000 clones, roughly 87% seen once. This receptor was identified in a human donor with glioblastoma. The chain has TRBV29-1 and TRBJ2-1, with 7 bases lining up with TRBD2. The starting material was blood, obtained after dendritic cell vaccination. The CDR3 spells CSLGGMDEQFF. The DNA of the CDR3 is TGCAGCTTGGGGGGGATGGATGAGCAGTTCTTC.